The T cell receptor beta chain under discussion was sequenced for a study of CD8 T cells in Susac syndrome. Patients with Susac syndrome fulfilled recently defined diagnostic criteria for definite or probable disease. Germline V gives CDR1 SQVTM, CDR2 ANQGSEA. The CDR3 runs to 10 residues. J was trimmed by 11 bases and V by 6 bases; bases with no gene match: 3. Random hexamers were used to reverse transcribe the RNA input (about 0.5 to 1 ug). Amplification of TCR beta CDR3 was carried out by immunoSEQ multiplex PCR, which covered 54 Vbeta and 13 Jbeta segments. TCRdb re-called the immunoSEQ multiplex PCR reads with MiXCR, one entry per CDR3 protein. The data hold 74,000 or so distinct CDR3 sequences, with under 95% observed a single time.

The sequencing input was CD4+ T cells from PBMCs. The chain recombines TRBV29-1 with TRBJ2-1, with 8 bases matching TRBD1. This sequence was found in a human donor with Susac syndrome. CDR3 coding DNA: TGCAGCGTCGGACAGGGCCAGCAGTTCTTC. This translates into CSVGQGQQFF.